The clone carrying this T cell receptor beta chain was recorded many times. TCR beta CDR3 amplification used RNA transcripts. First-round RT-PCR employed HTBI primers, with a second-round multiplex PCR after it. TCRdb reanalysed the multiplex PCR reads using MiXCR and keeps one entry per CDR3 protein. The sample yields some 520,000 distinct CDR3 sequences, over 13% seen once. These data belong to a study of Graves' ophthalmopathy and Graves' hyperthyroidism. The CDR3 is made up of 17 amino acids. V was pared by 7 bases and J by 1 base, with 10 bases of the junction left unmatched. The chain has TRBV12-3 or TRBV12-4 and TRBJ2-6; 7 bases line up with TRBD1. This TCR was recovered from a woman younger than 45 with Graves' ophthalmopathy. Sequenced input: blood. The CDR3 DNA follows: TGTGCCAGCACCAACAGGGGCCGGGGATCTGGGGCCAACGTCCTGACTTTC. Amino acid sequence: CASTNRGRGSGANVLTF.